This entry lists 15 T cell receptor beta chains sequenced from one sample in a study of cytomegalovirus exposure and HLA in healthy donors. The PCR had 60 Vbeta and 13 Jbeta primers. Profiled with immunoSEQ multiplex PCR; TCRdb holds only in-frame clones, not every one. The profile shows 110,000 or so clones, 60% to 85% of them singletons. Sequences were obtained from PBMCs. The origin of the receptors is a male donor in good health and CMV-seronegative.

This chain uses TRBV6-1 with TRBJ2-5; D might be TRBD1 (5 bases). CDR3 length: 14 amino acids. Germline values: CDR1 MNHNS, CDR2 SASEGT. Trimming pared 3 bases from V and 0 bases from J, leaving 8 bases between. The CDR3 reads CASSEGRDQETQYF. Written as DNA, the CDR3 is TGTGCCAGCAGTGAGGGCAGGGACCAAGAGACCCAGTACTTC.

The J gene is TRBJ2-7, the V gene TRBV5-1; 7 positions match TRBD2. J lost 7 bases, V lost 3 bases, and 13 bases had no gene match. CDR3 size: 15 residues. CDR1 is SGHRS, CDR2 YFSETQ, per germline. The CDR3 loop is CASSSLGGERREQYF. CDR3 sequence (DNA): TGCGCCAGCAGCTCCCTGGGGGGGGAGAGGAGGGAGCAGTACTTC.

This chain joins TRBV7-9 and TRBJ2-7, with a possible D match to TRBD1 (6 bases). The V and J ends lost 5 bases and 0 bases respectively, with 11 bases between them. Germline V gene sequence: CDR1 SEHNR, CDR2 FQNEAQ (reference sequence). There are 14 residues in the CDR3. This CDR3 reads CASSPDRSSYEQYF. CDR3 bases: TGTGCCAGCAGCCCCGACAGGAGCTCCTACGAGCAGTACTTC.

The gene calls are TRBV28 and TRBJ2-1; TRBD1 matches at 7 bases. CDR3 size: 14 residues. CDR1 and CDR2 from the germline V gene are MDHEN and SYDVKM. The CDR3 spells CGTRWTGRYNEQFF. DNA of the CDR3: TGTGGAACCCGATGGACAGGACGATACAATGAGCAGTTCTTC.

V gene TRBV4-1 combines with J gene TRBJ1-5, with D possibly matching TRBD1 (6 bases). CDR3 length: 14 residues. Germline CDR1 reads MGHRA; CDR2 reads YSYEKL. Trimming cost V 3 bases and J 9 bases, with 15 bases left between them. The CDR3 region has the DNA TGCGCCAGCAGCCAGAACAGGGCCCCCCGGCCCCAGCATTTT. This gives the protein CASSQNRAPRPQHF.

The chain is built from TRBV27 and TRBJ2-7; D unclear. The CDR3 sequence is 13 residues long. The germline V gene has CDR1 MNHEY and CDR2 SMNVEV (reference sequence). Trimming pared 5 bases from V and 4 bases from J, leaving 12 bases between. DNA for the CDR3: TGTGCCAGCAGTCCCAGATTCCCGTACGAGCAGTACTTC. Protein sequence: CASSPRFPYEQYF.

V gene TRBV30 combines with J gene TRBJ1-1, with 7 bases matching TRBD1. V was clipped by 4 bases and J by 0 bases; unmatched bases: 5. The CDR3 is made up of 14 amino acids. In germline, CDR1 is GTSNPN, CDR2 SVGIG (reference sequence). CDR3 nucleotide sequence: TGTGCCTGGACGACAGGGATGATGAACACTGAAGCTTTCTTT. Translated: CAWTTGMMNTEAFF.

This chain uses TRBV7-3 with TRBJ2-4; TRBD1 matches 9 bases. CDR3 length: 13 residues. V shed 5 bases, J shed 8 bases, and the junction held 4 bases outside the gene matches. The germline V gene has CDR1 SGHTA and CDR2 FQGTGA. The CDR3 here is CASSTGGGDIQYF. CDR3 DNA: TGTGCCAGCAGCACAGGGGGCGGGGACATTCAGTACTTC.

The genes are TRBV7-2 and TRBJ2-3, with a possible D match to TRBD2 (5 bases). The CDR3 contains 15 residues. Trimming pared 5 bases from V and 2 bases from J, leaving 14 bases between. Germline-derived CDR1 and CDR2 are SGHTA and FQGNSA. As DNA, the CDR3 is TGTGCCAGCAGCGTAGGCGCGGGTACCACAGATACGCAGTATTTT. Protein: CASSVGAGTTDTQYF.

The chain's CDR3 is CASSDSYRGYTF. The DNA of the CDR3 is TGTGCCAGCAGTGATTCTTACAGGGGCTACACCTTC. The chain links TRBV2 to TRBJ1-2; D perhaps matches TRBD1 (5 bases). V lost 3 bases and J lost 8, with 10 bases in between. The CDR3 is 12 residues long. Germline V lookup: CDR1 SNHLY, CDR2 FYNNEI.

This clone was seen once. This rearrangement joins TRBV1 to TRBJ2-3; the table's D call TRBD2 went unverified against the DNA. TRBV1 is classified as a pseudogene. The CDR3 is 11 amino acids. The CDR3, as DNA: TGCACCCCCGGGTCCACAGATACGCAGTATTTT. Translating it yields CTPGSTDTQYF.

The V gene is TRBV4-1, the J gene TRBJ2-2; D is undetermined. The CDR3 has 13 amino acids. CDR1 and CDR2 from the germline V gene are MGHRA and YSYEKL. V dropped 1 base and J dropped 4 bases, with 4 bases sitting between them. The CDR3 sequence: CASSQVSTGELFF. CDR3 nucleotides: TGCGCCAGCAGCCAAGTATCCACCGGGGAGCTGTTTTTT.

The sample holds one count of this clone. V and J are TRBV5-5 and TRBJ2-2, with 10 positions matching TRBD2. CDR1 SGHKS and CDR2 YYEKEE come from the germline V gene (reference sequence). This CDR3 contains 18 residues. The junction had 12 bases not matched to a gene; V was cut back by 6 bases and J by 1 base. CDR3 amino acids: CASTSGLAGVGNTGELFF. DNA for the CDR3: TGTGCCAGCACCTCGGGTCTAGCGGGAGTGGGGAACACCGGGGAGCTGTTTTTT.

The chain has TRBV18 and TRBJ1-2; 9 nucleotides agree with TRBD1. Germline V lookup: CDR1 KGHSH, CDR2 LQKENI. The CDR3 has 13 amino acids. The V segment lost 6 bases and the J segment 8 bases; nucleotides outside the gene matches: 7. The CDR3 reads CASSTGQGNGYTF. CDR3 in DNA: TGTGCCAGCTCGACGGGACAGGGTAACGGCTACACCTTC.

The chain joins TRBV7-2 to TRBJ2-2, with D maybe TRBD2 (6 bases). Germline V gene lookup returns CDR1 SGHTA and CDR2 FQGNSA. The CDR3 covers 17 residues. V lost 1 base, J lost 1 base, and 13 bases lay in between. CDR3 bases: TGTGCCAGCAGCTTAGGTTTCATTAGCGGGAACACCGGGGAGCTGTTTTTT. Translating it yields CASSLGFISGNTGELFF.